Here is one TCR beta chain with its context. Germline V gene sequence: CDR1 SGHRS, CDR2 YFSETQ. The ends lost 0 bases at V and 10 bases at J; junction bases unmatched: 13. The CDR3 is 17 amino acids. Treatment reported: around 19 received Ad26.COV2.S at low or high dose, single or two shots; several received placebo; per-sample allocation not given. After the first vaccine or placebo injection, samples were drawn on day 63. Generated by immunoSEQ multiplex PCR, the TCRdb table keeps only in-frame clones and is missing some. The table includes about 350,000 clones, 80% to 90% detected once. This record comes from a study of Ad26.COV2.S vaccination and SARS-CoV-2 variants.

The V gene is TRBV5-1, the J gene TRBJ1-6; 7 positions agree with TRBD1. This TCR derives from a person between 18 and 59 years old who received the Ad26.COV2.S COVID-19 vaccine or a placebo. The specimen comprised peripheral blood, sampled in a trial of Ad26.COV2.S vaccine versus placebo. The CDR3 loop reads CASSLVWDRVAVSPLHF. CDR3 bases: TGCGCCAGCAGCTTGGTTTGGGACAGAGTAGCAGTATCACCCCTCCACTTT.